The 3 T cell receptor beta chains below all came from one sample that was sequenced in a study of T cells in Graves' hyperthyroidism and ophthalmopathy. Amplification of TCR beta CDR3 regions used RNA as the template. The TCR CDR3 was amplified in a first-round RT-PCR using the HTBI primer set. TCRdb passed the multiplex PCR reads through MiXCR, listing each CDR3 protein once. Among hundreds of thousands of distinct CDR3 sequences listed, about 12% were seen once. The sample was blood. The receptors derive from a woman aged 18-35 years with Graves' hyperthyroidism.

This clonotype was counted at least ten times. The rearrangement links TRBV7-8 to TRBJ1-5, with D possibly being TRBD1 (6 bases). V was pared by 5 bases and J by 5 bases, with 16 bases between. CDR1 SGHVS and CDR2 FQNEAQ come from the germline V gene. This CDR3 contains 15 residues. The CDR3 reads CASSLLSGEDQPQHF. The CDR3 coding sequence is TGTGCCAGCAGCCTCCTGTCAGGGGAGGATCAGCCCCAGCATTTT.

This clonotype was seen at least ten times. This chain uses TRBV2 with TRBJ1-1, with D perhaps matching TRBD1 (5 bases). Germline V gene lookup returns CDR1 SNHLY and CDR2 FYNNEI. Trimming took off 4 bases at V and 4 bases at J, with 10 bases between the two ends. The CDR3 extends over 13 amino acids. The CDR3 coding sequence is TGTGCCAGCAGTGGCAAACAGGCCACTGAAGCTTTCTTT. Its protein is CASSGKQATEAFF.

The sample holds many counts of this clonotype. The rearrangement links TRBV6-1 to TRBJ2-3; no firm D call. CDR3 size: 13 residues. Trimming pared 6 bases from V and 0 bases from J, leaving 7 bases between. Germline lookup yields CDR1 MNHNS and CDR2 SASEGT. The CDR3 loop is CASRPLSTDTQYF. The CDR3 coding sequence is TGTGCCAGCAGGCCTCTGAGCACAGATACGCAGTATTTT.